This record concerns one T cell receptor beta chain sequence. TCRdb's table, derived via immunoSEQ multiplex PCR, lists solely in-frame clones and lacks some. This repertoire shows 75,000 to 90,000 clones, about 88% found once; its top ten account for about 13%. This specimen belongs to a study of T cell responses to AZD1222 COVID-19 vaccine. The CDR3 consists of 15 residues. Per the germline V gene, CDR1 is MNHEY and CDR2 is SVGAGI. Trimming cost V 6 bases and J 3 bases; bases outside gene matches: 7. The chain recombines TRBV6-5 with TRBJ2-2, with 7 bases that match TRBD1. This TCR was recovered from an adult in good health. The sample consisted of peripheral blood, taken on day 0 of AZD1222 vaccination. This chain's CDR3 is CASSQEGQYTGELFF. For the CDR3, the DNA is TGTGCCAGCAGCCAAGAGGGACAGTACACCGGGGAGCTGTTTTTT.